Listed below are T cell receptor beta chains from one sample, sequenced in a study of tumor and adjacent non-tumor tissue in lung cancer. TCRdb re-analysed the multiplex PCR reads in MiXCR, keeping a single row per CDR3 protein. The sample holds approximately 68,000 distinct CDR3 sequences, around three quarters seen once. The material sequenced was lung tumor tissue. The receptors were gathered from a man in his 60s with non-small cell lung cancer. CDR3s include the opening cysteine and the closing phenylalanine or tryptophan. The D gene is left open where the match is weak. Not all rows give a size; the values are once, few, many and, for expanded clones, a class.

v_call,clone_size,j_call,d_call,cdr3_aa,cdr3_nt
TRBV6-6,many,TRBJ2-3,.,CASGDTQYF,TGTGCCAGCGGGGATACGCAGTATTTT
TRBV14,many,TRBJ1-2,TRBD1,CASSQGPTGGNYGYTF,TGTGCCAGCAGCCAAGGACCGACAGGGGGAAACTATGGCTACACCTTC
TRBV28,.,TRBJ1-1,TRBD1,CTSSVTGGNTEAFF,TGTACCAGCAGTGTTACAGGGGGGAACACTGAAGCTTTCTTT
TRBV6-1,once,TRBJ2-2,.,CASGELRQWSGELFF,TGTGCCAGCGGTGAGCTCCGACAGTGGTCCGGGGAGCTGTTTTTT
TRBV5-4,medium-sized,TRBJ2-4,TRBD2,CASSPGRELNIQYF,TGTGCCAGCAGCCCGGGGCGGGAGTTAAACATTCAGTACTTC
TRBV28,.,TRBJ2-1,TRBD2,CASSFPRLAGDHDQFF,TGTGCCAGCAGTTTTCCCCGACTAGCGGGAGACCATGATCAGTTCTTC
TRBV6-6,.,TRBJ2-3,TRBD2,CASSSASSGRGDTQYF,TGTGCCAGCAGTTCCGCCTCTAGCGGGCGCGGGGATACGCAGTATTTT
TRBV10-3,.,TRBJ1-1,TRBD1,CATRGGRREAFF,TGTGCCACCAGGGGGGGAAGGCGTGAAGCTTTCTTT
TRBV6-1,.,TRBJ1-3,.,CANTTSGNTIYF,TGTGCCAACACCACCTCTGGGAACACCATATATTTT
TRBV6-1,once,TRBJ1-4,TRBD1,CAITGTGEVELFF,TGTGCCATCACCGGGACAGGGGAAGTAGAACTGTTTTTT
TRBV11-2,few,TRBJ2-5,.,CASSLMFQETQYF,TGTGCCAGCAGCTTAATGTTCCAAGAGACCCAGTACTTC
TRBV29-1,.,TRBJ2-3,.,CSALPCIDTQYF,TGCAGCGCCCTCCCCTGCATAGATACGCAGTATTTT
TRBV6-5,.,TRBJ1-6,.,CARSYGGPHKKLHF,TGTGCCAGAAGTTACGGGGGGCCGCATAAAAAACTACACTTT
TRBV20-1,.,TRBJ1-2,.,CSTETNYDYTF,TGCAGTACTGAGACTAACTATGACTACACCTTC
TRBV6-6,.,TRBJ2-7,.,CASGSGCFRSYEQYF,TGTGCCAGCGGTTCAGGGTGCTTCAGGTCATACGAGCAGTACTTC
TRBV10-2,.,TRBJ1-5,.,CASSESSGWAQHF,TGCGCCAGCAGTGAGTCTTCAGGGTGGGCCCAGCATTTT
TRBV11-1,.,TRBJ2-1,TRBD1,CASNLERGRYEQLF,TGTGCCAGCAACTTGGAGAGGGGGCGGTATGAGCAGCTCTTC
TRBV20-1,medium-sized,TRBJ1-5,TRBD1,CSAIPDRGPQPQHF,TGCAGTGCTATACCCGACAGGGGGCCCCAGCCCCAGCATTTT
TRBV29-1,.,TRBJ2-1,TRBD2,CSAGLAGHYNERFF,TGCAGCGCTGGACTAGCGGGCCACTACAATGAGCGATTCTTC
TRBV29-1,medium-sized,TRBJ2-1,TRBD2,CSVDSGSSYNEQFF,TGCAGCGTGGATAGCGGGAGCTCCTACAATGAGCAGTTCTTC
TRBV29-1,.,TRBJ1-2,.,CSVDRESGNTF,TGCAGTGTTGACCGGGAAAGCGGCAACACCTTC
TRBV29-1,medium-sized,TRBJ1-1,.,CSVEYGPLNTEAFF,TGCAGCGTTGAGTACGGACCTTTGAACACTGAAGCTTTCTTT
TRBV6-1,.,TRBJ1-3,.,CASKQGSEITIYF,TGTGCCAGCAAACAGGGTTCTGAAATCACCATATATTTT
TRBV20-1,.,TRBJ1-1,.,CSARNNFVGYTEAFF,TGCAGTGCTAGAAACAATTTCGTGGGATACACTGAAGCTTTCTTT
TRBV20-1,.,TRBJ2-7,TRBD1,CSATGQSESYGQYF,TGCAGTGCTACGGGACAGAGTGAATCCTACGGGCAGTACTTC
TRBV29-1,.,TRBJ2-7,.,CSVYTWISSYEQYF,TGCAGCGTATACACCTGGATTAGTAGCTACGAGCAGTACTTC
TRBV12-5,.,TRBJ1-1,TRBD1,CASGLEILGQRLSNTEAFF,TGTGCTAGTGGTTTGGAGATTTTGGGACAGAGATTATCGAACACTGAAGCTTTCTTT
TRBV29-1,.,TRBJ2-5,.,CSAEALQEAQYF,TGCAGCGCTGAAGCACTACAAGAGGCCCAGTACTTC